The clone carrying this T cell receptor beta chain was found many times. Trimming cost V 3 bases and J 4 bases, with 22 bases left between them. The CDR3 contains 18 residues. The entry originates in a study of blood T cells in healthy people across ages. Study information: Per two T cells, template switching captured roughly one barcoded beta molecule.

A second PCR, run for about 6 to 11 cycles, used a sample-barcoded 5' primer plus a J-beta primer mix. TCRdb redid the calling of the 5' RACE reads with MiXCR, one entry per CDR3 protein. This sample has approximately 810,000 distinct CDR3 sequences, with about 36% found just once. This sequence was found in a man between 18 and 29 years old in good health. Sequenced sample: blood. The chain uses TRBV12-3 or TRBV12-4 and TRBJ2-1; a possible D gene is TRBD2 (7 bases). The CDR3 is CASSFFTGGGARYNEQFF. CDR3 DNA sequence: TGTGCCAGCAGTTTCTTCACCGGAGGGGGGGCCAGGTACAATGAGCAGTTCTTC.